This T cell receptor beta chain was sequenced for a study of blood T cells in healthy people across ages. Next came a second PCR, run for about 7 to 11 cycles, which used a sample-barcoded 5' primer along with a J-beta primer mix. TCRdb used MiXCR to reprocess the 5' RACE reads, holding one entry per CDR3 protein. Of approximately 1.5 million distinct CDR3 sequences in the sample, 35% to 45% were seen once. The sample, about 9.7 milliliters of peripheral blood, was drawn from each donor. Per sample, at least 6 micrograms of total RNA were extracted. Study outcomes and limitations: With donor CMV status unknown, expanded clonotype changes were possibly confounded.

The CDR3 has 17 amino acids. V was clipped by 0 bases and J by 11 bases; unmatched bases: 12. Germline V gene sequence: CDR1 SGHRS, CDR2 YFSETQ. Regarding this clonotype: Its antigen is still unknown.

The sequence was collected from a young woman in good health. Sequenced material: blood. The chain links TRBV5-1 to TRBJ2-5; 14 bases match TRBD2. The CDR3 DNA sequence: TGCGCCAGCAGCTTGGCTACCGGGACTAGCGGGGGACTGGAGCAGTACTTC. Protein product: CASSLATGTSGGLEQYF.